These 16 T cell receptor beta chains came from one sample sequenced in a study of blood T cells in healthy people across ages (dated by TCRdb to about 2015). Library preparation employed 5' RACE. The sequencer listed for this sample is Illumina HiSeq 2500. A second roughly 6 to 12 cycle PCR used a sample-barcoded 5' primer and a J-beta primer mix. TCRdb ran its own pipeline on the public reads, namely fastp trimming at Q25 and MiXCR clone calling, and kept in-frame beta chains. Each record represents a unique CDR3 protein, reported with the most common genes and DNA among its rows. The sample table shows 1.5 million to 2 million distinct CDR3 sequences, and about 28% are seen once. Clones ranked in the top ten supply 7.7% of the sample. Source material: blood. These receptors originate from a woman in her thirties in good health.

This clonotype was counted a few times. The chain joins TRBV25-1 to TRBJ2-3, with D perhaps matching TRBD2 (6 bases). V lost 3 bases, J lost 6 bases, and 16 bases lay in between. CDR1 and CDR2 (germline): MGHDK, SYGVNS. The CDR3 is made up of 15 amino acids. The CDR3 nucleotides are TGTGCCAGCAGTGATCCGGGACTGGCAGGGGATACGCAGTATTTT. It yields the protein CASSDPGLAGDTQYF.

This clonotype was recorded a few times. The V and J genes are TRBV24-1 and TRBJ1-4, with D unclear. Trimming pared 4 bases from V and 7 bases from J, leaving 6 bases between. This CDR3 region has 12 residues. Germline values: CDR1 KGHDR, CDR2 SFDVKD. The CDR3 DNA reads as TGTGCCACCAGTGACTTGACTGAAAAACTGTTTTTT. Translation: CATSDLTEKLFF.

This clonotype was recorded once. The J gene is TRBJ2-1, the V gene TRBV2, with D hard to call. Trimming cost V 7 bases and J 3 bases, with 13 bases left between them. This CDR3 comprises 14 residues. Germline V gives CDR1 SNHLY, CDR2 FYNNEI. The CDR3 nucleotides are TGTGCCAGCACCATGGACCCCGACTACAATGAGCAGTTCTTC. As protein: CASTMDPDYNEQFF.

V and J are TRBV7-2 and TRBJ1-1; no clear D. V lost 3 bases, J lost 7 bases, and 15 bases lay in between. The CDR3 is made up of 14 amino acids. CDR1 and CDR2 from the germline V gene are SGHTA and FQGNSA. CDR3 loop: CASSFPRRPREAFF. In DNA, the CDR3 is TGTGCCAGCAGCTTCCCCCGACGGCCCCGTGAAGCTTTCTTT.

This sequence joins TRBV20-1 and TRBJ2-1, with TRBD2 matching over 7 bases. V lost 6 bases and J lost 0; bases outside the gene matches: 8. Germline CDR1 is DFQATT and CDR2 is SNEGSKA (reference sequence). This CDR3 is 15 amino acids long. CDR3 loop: CSARGTTSSYNEQFF. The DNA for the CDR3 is TGCAGTGCCCGAGGGACTACCAGCTCCTACAATGAGCAGTTCTTC.

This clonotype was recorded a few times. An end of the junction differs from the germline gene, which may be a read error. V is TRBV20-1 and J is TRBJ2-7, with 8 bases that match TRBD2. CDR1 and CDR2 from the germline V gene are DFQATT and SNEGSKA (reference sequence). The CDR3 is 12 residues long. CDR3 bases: TGCAGTGTGCGGGGGGCCTCCTACGAGCAGGACTTC. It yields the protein CSVRGASYEQDF.

The CDR3 reads CASSSTPSPGRTYGYTF. CDR3 in DNA: TGTGCCAGCAGCTCAACCCCTTCCCCGGGTAGGACCTATGGCTACACCTTC. V usage is TRBV7-8 and J usage is TRBJ1-2; unclear D gene. Trimming took off 4 bases at V and 4 bases at J, with 22 bases between the two ends. There are 17 residues in the CDR3. The germline gives CDR1 SGHVS, CDR2 FQNEAQ.

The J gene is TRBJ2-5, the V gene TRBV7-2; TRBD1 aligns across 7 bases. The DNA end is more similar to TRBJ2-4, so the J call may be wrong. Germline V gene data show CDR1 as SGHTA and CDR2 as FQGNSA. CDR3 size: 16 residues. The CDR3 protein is CASSLRRQGGVDIQYF. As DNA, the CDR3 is TGTGCCAGCAGCTTAAGGAGACAGGGTGGGGTGGACATTCAGTACTTC.

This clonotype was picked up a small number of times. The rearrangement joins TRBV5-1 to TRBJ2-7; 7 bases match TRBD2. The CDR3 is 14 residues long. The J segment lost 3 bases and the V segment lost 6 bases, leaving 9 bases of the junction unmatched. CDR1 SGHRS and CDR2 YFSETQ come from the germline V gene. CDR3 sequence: CASNRGRENYEQYF. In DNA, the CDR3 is TGCGCCAGCAACCGGGGGAGGGAAAACTACGAGCAGTACTTC.

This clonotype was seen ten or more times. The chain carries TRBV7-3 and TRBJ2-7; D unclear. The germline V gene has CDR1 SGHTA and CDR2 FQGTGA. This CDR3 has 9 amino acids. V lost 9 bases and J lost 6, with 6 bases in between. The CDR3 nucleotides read TGTGCCAGATACGGCGAGCAGTACTTC. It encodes CARYGEQYF.

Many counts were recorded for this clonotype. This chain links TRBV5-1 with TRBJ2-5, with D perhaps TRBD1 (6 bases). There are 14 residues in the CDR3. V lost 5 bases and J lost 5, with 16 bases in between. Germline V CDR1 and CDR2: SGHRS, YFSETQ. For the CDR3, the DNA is TGCGCCAGCAGTGGGCCAGGGGAACAGGAGACCCAGTACTTC. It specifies CASSGPGEQETQYF.

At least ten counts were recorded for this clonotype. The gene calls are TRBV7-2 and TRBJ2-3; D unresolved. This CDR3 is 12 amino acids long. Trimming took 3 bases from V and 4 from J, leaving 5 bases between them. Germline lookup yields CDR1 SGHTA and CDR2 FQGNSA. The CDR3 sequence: CASSFRADTQYF. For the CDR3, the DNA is TGTGCCAGCAGCTTTAGGGCAGATACGCAGTATTTT.

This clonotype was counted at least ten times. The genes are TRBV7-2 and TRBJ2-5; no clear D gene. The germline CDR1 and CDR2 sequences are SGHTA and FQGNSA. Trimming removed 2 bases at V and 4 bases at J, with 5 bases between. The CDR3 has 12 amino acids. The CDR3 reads CASSLFLETQYF. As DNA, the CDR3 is TGTGCCAGCAGCTTATTTTTAGAGACCCAGTACTTC. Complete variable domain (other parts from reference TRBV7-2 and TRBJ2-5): GAGVSQSPSNKVTEKGKDVELRCDPISGHTALYWYRQSLGQGLEFLIYFQGNSAPDKSGLPSDRFSAERTGGSVSTLTIQRTQQEDSAVYLCASSLFLETQYFGPGTRLLVL.

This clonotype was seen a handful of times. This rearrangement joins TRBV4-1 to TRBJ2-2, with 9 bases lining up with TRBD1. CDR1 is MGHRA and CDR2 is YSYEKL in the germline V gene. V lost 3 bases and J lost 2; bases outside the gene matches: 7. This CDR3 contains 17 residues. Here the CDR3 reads CASSQGPGQGNTGELFF. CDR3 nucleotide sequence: TGCGCCAGCAGCCAGGGGCCGGGACAGGGCAACACCGGGGAGCTGTTTTTT.

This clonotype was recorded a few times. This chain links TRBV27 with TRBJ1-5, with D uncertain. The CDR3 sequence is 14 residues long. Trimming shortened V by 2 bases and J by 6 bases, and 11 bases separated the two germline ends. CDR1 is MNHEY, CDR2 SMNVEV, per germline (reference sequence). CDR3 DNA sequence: TGTGCCAGCAGTTTAACCCCGAGGGCTCAGCCCCAGCATTTT. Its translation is CASSLTPRAQPQHF.

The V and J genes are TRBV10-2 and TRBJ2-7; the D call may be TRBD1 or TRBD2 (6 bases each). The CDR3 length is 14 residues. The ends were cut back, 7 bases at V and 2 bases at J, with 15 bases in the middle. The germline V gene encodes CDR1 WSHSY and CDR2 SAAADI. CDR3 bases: TGCGCCAGCAATGACGGGGGCCTTCCCTACGAGCAGTACTTC. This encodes CASNDGGLPYEQYF.